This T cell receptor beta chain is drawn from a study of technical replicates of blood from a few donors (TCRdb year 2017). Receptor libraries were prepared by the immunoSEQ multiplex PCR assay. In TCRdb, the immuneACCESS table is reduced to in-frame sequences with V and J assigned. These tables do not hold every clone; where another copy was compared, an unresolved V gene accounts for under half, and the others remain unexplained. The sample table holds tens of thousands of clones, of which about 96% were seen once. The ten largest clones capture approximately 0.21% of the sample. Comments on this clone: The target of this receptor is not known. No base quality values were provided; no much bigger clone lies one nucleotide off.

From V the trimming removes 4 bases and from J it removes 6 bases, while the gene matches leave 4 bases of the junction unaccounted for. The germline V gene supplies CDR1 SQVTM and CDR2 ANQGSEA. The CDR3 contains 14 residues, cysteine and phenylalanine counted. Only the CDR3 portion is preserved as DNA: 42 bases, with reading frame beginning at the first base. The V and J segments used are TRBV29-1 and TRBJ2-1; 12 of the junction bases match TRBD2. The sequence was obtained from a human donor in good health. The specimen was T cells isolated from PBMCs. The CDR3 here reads CSVGLAGVVNEQFF. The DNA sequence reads TGCAGCGTTGGACTAGCGGGGGTCGTCAATGAGCAGTTCTTC.